This T cell receptor beta chain was identified in a study of shared clonotypes between healthy human individuals. The CDR3 covers 15 residues. Germline trimming cut 1 base from V and 3 bases from J; bases unmatched to any gene: 4. CDR1 LGHNA and CDR2 YSLEER come from the germline V gene. Evenly divided among several immunoSEQ plates was the genomic DNA of each subset. The table came from immunoSEQ multiplex PCR; TCRdb's copy has only in-frame clones and leaves some out. This table holds around 500,000 clones, around 80% found once. As regards this clone: What it binds is unknown.

Findings and limits, study-wide: Sampling included only blood; tissue repertoires likely differ. There were few donors, and this limited the genetic and exposure-history diversity represented.

V gene TRBV4-3 combines with J gene TRBJ2-7, with 9 bases matching TRBD2. The receptor's source is a woman aged 35 to 49 in good health. Some clones in this sample may be carry-over from other donors' samples. Sequencing input: PBMCs. The CDR3 DNA is TGCGCCAGCAGCCAAGGGACTAGCGCTTACTACGAGCAGTACTTC. Residues: CASSQGTSAYYEQYF.